This T cell receptor (beta chain) was captured in a study of T-cell memory formation after mild COVID-19. The CDR3 is made up of 16 amino acids. V gave up 5 bases and J gave up 2 bases; unmatched junction bases: 8. CDR1 and CDR2 (germline): SGHTA, FQGNSA. MiXCR, applied by TCRdb to the 5' RACE reads, yields one record per CDR3 protein. The table has about 560,000 distinct CDR3 sequences, more than 15% seen once; the top ten hold about 12%. The sequence was collected from an adult woman who had mild COVID-19 (a few samples of this study predate the infection). Cell type and time point are not known. The chain joins TRBV7-2 to TRBJ2-7; 11 bases fit TRBD2. The specimen was PBMCs or a T cell subset sorted from them (not recorded which). Here the CDR3 reads CASSQPGTSGPYEQYF. CDR3 coding DNA: TGTGCCAGCAGCCAGCCGGGGACTAGCGGTCCCTACGAGCAGTACTTC.